The 25 T cell receptor beta chains reported below all come from one sample, sequenced in a study of blood T cell repertoires in COVID-19. Method: immunoSEQ multiplex PCR; TCRdb's copy keeps in-frame clones and lacks some. The table shows almost 400,000 clones, with 88% occurring only once. The sequencing sample was made of PBMCs or T cells enriched from blood (not recorded which). These TCRs come from a woman aged 25 to 45 with acute COVID-19.

The V gene is TRBV7-6, the J gene TRBJ1-2; TRBD1 might be the D (5 bases). Looked up from germline, CDR1 is SGHVS and CDR2 is FNYEAQ. The CDR3 has 17 amino acids. V lost 4 bases and J lost 2, with 20 bases in between. The chain's CDR3 is CASSSGVDQGGNYGYTF. CDR3 DNA: TGTGCCAGCAGCTCTGGGGTAGATCAGGGTGGAAACTATGGCTACACCTTC. The full variable domain, in which reference TRBV7-6 and TRBJ1-2 provide the parts outside the CDR3, is GAGVSQSPRYKVTKRGQDVALRCDPISGHVSLYWYRQALGQGPEFLTYFNYEAQQDKSGLPNDRFSAERPEGSISTLTIQRTEQRDSAMYRCASSSGVDQGGNYGYTFGSGTRLTVV.

Here the CDR3 reads CAWSVWDRASYGYTF. The CDR3 coding sequence is TGTGCCTGGAGTGTATGGGACAGGGCTTCCTATGGCTACACCTTC. The V call is TRBV30, the J call TRBJ1-2, with 9 positions matching TRBD1. CDR3 length: 15 residues. Losses at the gene ends were 0 bases for V and 4 bases for J; bases not matched to a gene: 6. Germline values: CDR1 GTSNPN, CDR2 SVGIG (reference sequence).

J is TRBJ2-1 and V is TRBV7-2; 8 nucleotides line up with TRBD2. V lost 5 bases, J lost 4 bases, and 13 bases stayed unmatched. The CDR3 length is 17 residues. The germline gives CDR1 SGHTA, CDR2 FQGNSA. The CDR3, as DNA: TGTGCCAGCAGCCCTTTTGAAGCGGGGGCTAAATACAATGAGCAGTTCTTC. This translates into CASSPFEAGAKYNEQFF.

V usage is TRBV6-1 and J usage is TRBJ1-2, with TRBD1 matching over 7 bases. Germline V gene sequence: CDR1 MNHNS, CDR2 SASEGT. Trimming took 0 bases from V and 4 from J; bases not matched to a gene: 8. The CDR3 runs 16 residues. The CDR3: CASSEAGGFVRYGYTF. CDR3 DNA sequence: TGTGCCAGCAGTGAAGCAGGGGGCTTTGTTCGCTATGGCTACACCTTC.

The V and J genes are TRBV18 and TRBJ1-1; 8 bases agree with TRBD1. Germline assignment: CDR1 KGHSH and CDR2 LQKENI. J was trimmed by 4 bases and V by 6 bases; bases with no gene match: 7. This CDR3 contains 14 residues. The CDR3 sequence: CASSYRGEGTEAFF. The CDR3 coding sequence is TGTGCCAGCTCTTACAGGGGGGAGGGCACTGAAGCTTTCTTT.

The rearrangement joins TRBV9 to TRBJ1-2, with D unresolved. CDR3 length: 12 residues. V was trimmed by 7 bases and J by 4 bases, leaving 11 bases between them. Germline CDR1 SGDLS, CDR2 YYNGEE. CDR3 in amino acids: CASSNGGYGYTF. In DNA form, the CDR3 reads TGTGCCAGCTCCAACGGCGGCTATGGCTACACCTTC.

This chain joins TRBV7-9 and TRBJ2-5; 7 positions agree with TRBD1. Germline assignment: CDR1 SEHNR and CDR2 FQNEAQ (reference sequence). Germline trimming cut 6 bases from V and 0 bases from J; bases unmatched to any gene: 4. The CDR3 extends over 14 amino acids. CDR3 nucleotides: TGTGCCAGCAGGCAGGGACAGTACCAAGAGACCCAGTACTTC. This translates into CASRQGQYQETQYF.

This clone was seen only a few times. The junction departs from the called germline gene at one end, perhaps through a read error. The chain has TRBV24-1 and TRBJ2-7, with 7 bases aligning to TRBD1. The CDR3 loop spans 13 amino acids. The germline CDR1 and CDR2 sequences are KGHDR and SFDVKD. The CDR3: CATSDKRQGLMNF. CDR3 in DNA: TGTGCCACCAGTGACAAAAGACAGGGCCTTATGAACTTC.

The rearrangement uses TRBV18 and TRBJ1-6; a possible D gene is TRBD1 (5 bases). Germline V gene sequence: CDR1 KGHSH, CDR2 LQKENI. V was shortened by 4 bases and J by 7 bases, with 11 bases between the two germline ends. The CDR3 consists of 14 residues. The CDR3 here is CASSRAGRNSPLHF. The DNA for the CDR3 is TGTGCCAGCTCACGGGCAGGGAGGAATTCACCCCTCCACTTT.

This clone was found once. CDR3 amino acids: CASRRPGTGRSGANVLTF. The CDR3 region has the DNA TGTGCCAGCAGACGACCTGGGACAGGGAGGTCCGGGGCCAACGTCCTGACTTTC. The J gene is TRBJ2-6, the V gene TRBV6-6; TRBD1 matches 9 bases. J gave up 4 bases and V 6 bases, and 13 bases lay outside the gene matches. Germline V gene sequence: CDR1 MNHNY, CDR2 SVGAGI (reference sequence). CDR3 size: 18 residues.

The chain uses TRBV4-3 and TRBJ2-1, with D maybe TRBD2 (6 bases). Trimming pared 0 bases from V and 14 bases from J, leaving 20 bases between. Germline V gives CDR1 LGHNA, CDR2 YSLEER. The CDR3 loop spans 15 amino acids. DNA for the CDR3: TGCGCCAGCAGCCAAGAAGTAGGAGGAATAAGGAGGGAGTTCTTC. Residues: CASSQEVGGIRREFF.

This CDR3 reads CASRLGGGAWRADTQYF. CDR3 DNA: TGTGCCAGCCGATTAGGCGGGGGGGCCTGGCGTGCAGATACGCAGTATTTT. V gene TRBV7-2 combines with J gene TRBJ2-3; TRBD2 matches 9 bases. Trimming removed 8 bases from V and 4 bases from J; junction bases left unmatched: 16. CDR3 length: 17 amino acids. CDR1 is SGHTA, CDR2 FQGNSA, per germline.

This rearrangement joins TRBV28 to TRBJ1-1; no firm D call. With 4 bases removed from V and 3 bases from J, the gap between germline ends came to 15 bases. CDR1 is MDHEN and CDR2 is SYDVKM in the germline V gene. There are 15 residues in the CDR3. CDR3 protein: CASSSGPSSHTEAFF. The CDR3 DNA reads as TGTGCCAGCAGTTCAGGCCCCTCTTCGCACACTGAAGCTTTCTTT.

J is TRBJ1-5 and V is TRBV2; 8 nucleotides line up with TRBD1. Germline V CDR1 and CDR2: SNHLY, FYNNEI. CDR3 length: 14 residues. V was pared by 6 bases and J by 4 bases, with 5 bases of the junction left unmatched. The CDR3 loop is CASSPGQANQPQHF. Here the CDR3 DNA reads TGTGCCAGCAGCCCGGGACAGGCGAATCAGCCCCAGCATTTT.

This clone was found once. This rearrangement joins TRBV2 to TRBJ1-4; 9 bases match TRBD1. Trimming removed 5 bases from V and 7 bases from J; junction bases left unmatched: 5. This CDR3 has 14 residues. CDR1 is SNHLY and CDR2 is FYNNEI in the germline V gene. CDR3 residues: CASSPTGGSEKLFF. For the CDR3, the DNA is TGTGCCAGCAGTCCGACAGGGGGGAGTGAAAAACTGTTTTTT.

The rearrangement uses TRBV6-4 and TRBJ2-3; 8 bases fit TRBD1. The CDR3 totals 16 residues. Germline CDR1 MRHNA, CDR2 SNTAGT. The V gene end was trimmed by 5 bases and the J gene end by 4 bases; junction bases not matched to a gene: 11. The CDR3 DNA is TGTGCCAGCAGTCGCCTGACGGACAGGGAAGCAGATACGCAGTATTTT. The encoded protein is CASSRLTDREADTQYF.

The chain couples TRBV6-5 to TRBJ1-3, with 8 bases lining up with TRBD1. The V gene end was trimmed by 8 bases and the J gene end by 0 bases; junction bases not matched to a gene: 3. Germline V CDR1 and CDR2: MNHEY, SVGAGI. CDR3 length: 14 residues. The CDR3 region has the DNA TGTGCCAGCGCAGACAGGGGCTCTGGAAACACCATATATTTT. Residues: CASADRGSGNTIYF.

The gene calls are TRBV12-5 and TRBJ2-7; 9 nucleotides line up with TRBD1. The trim removed 1 base at V and 7 bases at J, leaving 14 bases unmatched. Looked up from germline, CDR1 is LGHNT and CDR2 is FRNRAP. This CDR3 comprises 17 residues. CDR3 in amino acids: CASGLAPTGTGIREQYF. CDR3 DNA sequence: TGTGCTAGTGGTTTGGCCCCTACAGGGACAGGGATCAGGGAGCAGTACTTC.

The chain is built from TRBV10-1 and TRBJ2-3; TRBD2 is a possible D gene (7 bases). CDR3 length equals 16 residues. Trimming cost V 0 bases and J 6 bases, with 16 bases left between them. CDR1 is WNHNN, CDR2 SYGVQD, per germline (reference sequence). DNA for the CDR3: TGCGCCAGCAGTGAGTCCGGGGGGCGTATTCGGGATACGCAGTATTTT. As protein: CASSESGGRIRDTQYF.

For this clone: This CDR3 is also generated by other DNA sequences in the sample. The rearrangement joins TRBV18 to TRBJ1-1; 7 nucleotides line up with TRBD1. CDR1 is KGHSH and CDR2 is LQKENI in the germline V gene. Unmatched junction bases numbered 5, after V lost 3 bases and J lost 1 base. CDR3 length: 15 amino acids. CDR3 region: CASSPLGQTNTEAFF. CDR3 DNA: TGTGCCAGCTCACCCCTGGGACAGACGAACACTGAAGCTTTCTTT.

The genes are TRBV12-5 and TRBJ1-5; TRBD1 aligns across 7 bases. The V segment lost 0 bases and the J segment 4 bases; nucleotides outside the gene matches: 9. The V gene's germline CDR1 is LGHNT and CDR2 FRNRAP. This CDR3 has 17 residues. The CDR3 coding sequence is TGTGCTAGTGGTTTGGTACTTGGCAGGGGGAAGAATCAGCCCCAGCATTTT. This encodes CASGLVLGRGKNQPQHF.

This chain joins TRBV9 and TRBJ2-3; possibly TRBD1 for D (6 bases). Germline V gives CDR1 SGDLS, CDR2 YYNGEE. There are 15 residues in the CDR3. V lost 0 bases, J lost 3 bases, and 11 bases lay in between. In nucleotides, the CDR3 is TGTGCCAGCAGCGTAGGGGGACAAATTACAGATACGCAGTATTTT. As protein: CASSVGGQITDTQYF.

This sequence joins TRBV25-1 and TRBJ2-2; D is uncertain. The germline V and J ends were trimmed by 4 bases and 6 bases, with 9 bases remaining between them. This CDR3 comprises 13 residues. CDR1 and CDR2 from the germline V gene are MGHDK and SYGVNS. Written as DNA, the CDR3 is TGTGCCAGCAGTGGGAGTAGGTCCGGGGAGCTGTTTTTT. Protein: CASSGSRSGELFF.

The chain carries TRBV29-1 and TRBJ1-1; 10 nucleotides match TRBD1. The CDR3 covers 13 residues. The V segment lost 7 bases and the J segment 1 base; nucleotides outside the gene matches: 3. From germline, CDR1 is SQVTM and CDR2 ANQGSEA. The CDR3 DNA is TGCAGCGCGCGGACAGGGGGGAACACTGAAGCTTTCTTT. The encoded protein is CSARTGGNTEAFF.

The CDR3 is CASSILADTGELFF. The CDR3 bases are TGTGCCAGTAGTATCCTGGCCGACACCGGGGAGCTGTTTTTT. This chain uses TRBV19 with TRBJ2-2; D uncertain. Germline loops: CDR1 LNHDA, CDR2 SQIVND (reference sequence). This CDR3 is built from 14 residues. The V end was cut by 3 bases, the J end by 3 bases, with 8 bases between.